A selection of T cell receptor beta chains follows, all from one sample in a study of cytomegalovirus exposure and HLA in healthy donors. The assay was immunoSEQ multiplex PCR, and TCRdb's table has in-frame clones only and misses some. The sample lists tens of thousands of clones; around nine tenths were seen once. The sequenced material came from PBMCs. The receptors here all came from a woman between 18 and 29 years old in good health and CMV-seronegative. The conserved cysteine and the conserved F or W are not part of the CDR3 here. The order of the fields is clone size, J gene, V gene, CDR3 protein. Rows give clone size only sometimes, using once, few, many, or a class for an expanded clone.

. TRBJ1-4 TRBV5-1 ASSLDSPSNEKLF
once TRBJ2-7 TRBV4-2 ASSQADRGAYEQY
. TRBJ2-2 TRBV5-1 ASRQTGNGSTGELF
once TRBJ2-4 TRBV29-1 SVRGKNIQY
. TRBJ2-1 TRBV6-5 ASSYVAGGQNEQF
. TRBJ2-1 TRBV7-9 ASSAPTTSGRWNEQF
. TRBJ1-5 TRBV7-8 ASSMGQGRQPQH
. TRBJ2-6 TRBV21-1 ASIEFSGANVLT
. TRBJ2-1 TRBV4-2 ASSPLAGEGNEQF
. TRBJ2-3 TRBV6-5 ASSSGREDTQY
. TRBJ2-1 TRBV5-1 ASSWEGGNFYNEQF
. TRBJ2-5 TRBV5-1 ASRINLAGVPETQY